The 24 T cell receptor beta chains below come from one sample, sequenced in a study of vaccination effects on CD4 cells after COVID-19. These receptors' antigens are unknown. Before sequencing, viral peptide pools were used by the ViraFEST assay to expand antigen-specific CD4+ T cells. Subsequent to a culture period of 10 to 11 days, CD4+ T cells were isolated. Participants got two doses of BNT162b2 or mRNA-1273 vaccine. TCRdb's table, derived via immunoSEQ multiplex PCR, lists solely in-frame clones and lacks some. Found here are more than 12,000 clones, 72% of them singletons; the top ten hold about 9.3%. The sequencing used CD4+ T cells from PBMCs cultured with SARS-CoV-2 spike peptides, collected after COVID-19 vaccination. The receptors come from a human donor who received a COVID-19 vaccine.

The rearrangement uses TRBV12-3 or TRBV12-4 and TRBJ1-1; 7 nucleotides align to TRBD1. Germline trimming cut 6 bases from V and 4 bases from J; bases unmatched to any gene: 5. The CDR3 has 13 amino acids. The CDR3 is CASSHRGGTEAFF. The DNA of the CDR3 is TGTGCCAGCAGCCACAGGGGAGGCACTGAAGCTTTCTTT.

The chain joins TRBV18 to TRBJ1-5, with D tentatively TRBD1 (5 bases). The germline V gene has CDR1 KGHSH and CDR2 LQKENI. CDR3 length: 14 residues. The germline V and J ends were trimmed by 2 bases and 7 bases, with 12 bases remaining between them. The CDR3, as DNA: TGTGCCAGCTCACCAGAGGGGCCCTCCCAGCCCCAGCATTTT. Translated, it gives CASSPEGPSQPQHF.

The chain links TRBV19 to TRBJ1-1, with TRBD1 matching 11 bases. The CDR3 is 16 residues long. CDR1 is LNHDA, CDR2 SQIVND, per germline (reference sequence). J was trimmed by 2 bases and V by 6 bases; bases with no gene match: 8. The CDR3 sequence is CASSPGGQGANTEAFF. DNA of the CDR3: TGTGCCAGTAGCCCAGGAGGACAGGGGGCCAACACTGAAGCTTTCTTT.

The J gene is TRBJ1-1, the V gene TRBV21-1. TRBV21-1 is flagged as a pseudogene. The CDR3 has 15 amino acids. Here the CDR3 reads CASSKVGPDNTEAFF. The CDR3 bases are TGTGCCAGCAGCAAAGTCGGCCCAGACAACACTGAAGCTTTCTTT.

This clone was detected once. The chain's CDR3 is CASSKNPGETQYF. For the CDR3, the DNA is TGTGCCAGCAGTAAGAATCCGGGGGAGACCCAGTACTTC. The chain joins TRBV6-4 to TRBJ2-5; D may be TRBD2 (5 bases). Trimming shortened V by 5 bases and J by 5 bases, and 12 bases separated the two germline ends. The CDR3 consists of 13 residues. CDR1 is MRHNA, CDR2 SNTAGT, per germline.

This sequence joins TRBV7-2 and TRBJ2-5, with D perhaps assigned TRBD1 or TRBD2 (6 bases each). This CDR3 comprises 15 residues. Germline V lookup: CDR1 SGHTA, CDR2 FQGNSA. Deletions cut 4 bases from V and 2 bases from J, with 14 bases between. Here the CDR3 reads CASSSGATLQETQYF. DNA of the CDR3: TGTGCCAGCAGCTCGGGGGCCACACTTCAAGAGACCCAGTACTTC.

J is TRBJ1-3 and V is TRBV5-1; 10 bases are a match to TRBD1. Germline values: CDR1 SGHRS, CDR2 YFSETQ. This CDR3 is 17 amino acids long. With 4 bases clipped from V and 8 bases from J, the junction kept 15 bases outside the gene matches. CDR3 nucleotides: TGCGCCAGCAGCGCTGCCGGGACAGGGGCCCTCGGAGACACCATATATTTT. Translated: CASSAAGTGALGDTIYF.

As DNA, the CDR3 is TGCGCCAGCAGCCAAGCCCGCCAAGAGACCCAGTACTTC. Translation: CASSQARQETQYF. V and J are TRBV4-1 and TRBJ2-5; D is uncertain. Trimming pared 1 base from V and 1 base from J, leaving 4 bases between. The germline gives CDR1 MGHRA, CDR2 YSYEKL. The CDR3 loop spans 13 amino acids.

The chain employs TRBV27 and TRBJ1-1, with TRBD1 as a possible D gene (6 bases). Germline-derived CDR1 and CDR2 are MNHEY and SMNVEV (reference sequence). The CDR3 loop spans 19 amino acids. V lost 1 base to trimming and J lost 0 bases, with 21 bases between them. The CDR3 region is CASSLFRISRRGVNTEAFF. The CDR3 bases are TGTGCCAGCAGTTTATTTCGAATCTCCCGGAGGGGGGTGAACACTGAAGCTTTCTTT.

The rearrangement joins TRBV2 to TRBJ2-1; no definite D call. Trimming took 4 bases from V and 0 from J, leaving 7 bases between them. CDR1 is SNHLY and CDR2 is FYNNEI in the germline V gene. The length of the CDR3 is 14 residues. Here the CDR3 reads CASSVSGSYNEQFF. Written as DNA, the CDR3 is TGTGCCAGCAGTGTTTCGGGCTCCTACAATGAGCAGTTCTTC. Full variable domain (rest looked up from reference TRBV2 and TRBJ2-1): EPEVTQTPSHQVTQMGQEVILRCVPISNHLYFYWYRQILGQKVEFLVSFYNNEISEKSEIFDDQFSVERPDGSNFTLKIRSTKLEDSAMYFCASSVSGSYNEQFFGPGTRLTVL.

By its share, this clone is medium-sized. The CDR3 nucleotides read TGTGCCAGTTTCCGGGACCTTGGAGATTCACCCCTCCACTTT. This sequence encodes CASFRDLGDSPLHF. The V call is TRBV6-5, the J call TRBJ1-6; a weak D match, TRBD1 (5 bases). V was cut by 9 bases and J by 8 bases, with 17 bases left in between. Germline CDR1 is MNHEY and CDR2 is SVGAGI. CDR3 length: 14 amino acids.

This clone occurred once. The chain is built from TRBV5-6 and TRBJ1-2, with D unclear. The V end lost 1 base, the J end lost 5 bases, and 12 bases lay between the germline ends. Germline V CDR1 and CDR2: SGHDT, YYEEEE. The CDR3 is 14 amino acids. CDR3 nucleotides: TGTGCCAGCAGCTTGAGTCAGCTATCTTATGGCTACACCTTC. It translates to CASSLSQLSYGYTF.

The chain uses TRBV6-5 and TRBJ1-2, with TRBD1 matching 7 bases. V shed 5 bases, J shed 2 bases, and the junction held 8 bases outside the gene matches. Germline loops: CDR1 MNHEY, CDR2 SVGAGI. The CDR3 is made up of 15 amino acids. CDR3 in DNA: TGTGCCAGCAGTCGCCTTGACAGGGCAAACTATGGCTACACCTTC. This sequence encodes CASSRLDRANYGYTF.

The chain combines TRBV11-3 with TRBJ2-2, with D unclear. Germline CDR1 is SGHNT and CDR2 is YENEEA. Between the trimmed V and J ends, which lost 5 bases and 5 bases, there was a span of 12 bases. The CDR3 is 14 amino acids. CDR3 sequence: CASSPPLNTGELFF. The CDR3, as DNA: TGTGCCAGCAGCCCCCCTCTGAATACCGGGGAGCTGTTTTTT.

Within the sample, this clone is medium-sized. CDR3 nucleotide sequence: TGTGCCGGCACCCCCTTTCAAGAGACCCAGTACTTC. Protein: CAGTPFQETQYF. This chain joins TRBV7-9 and TRBJ2-5; D is unresolved. Trimming removed 11 bases at V and 2 bases at J, with 12 bases between. The CDR3 extends over 12 amino acids. The V gene's germline CDR1 is SEHNR and CDR2 FQNEAQ (reference sequence).

The gene calls are TRBV5-1 and TRBJ2-7; the D call may be TRBD1 or TRBD2 (5 bases each). Germline V CDR1 and CDR2: SGHRS, YFSETQ. The CDR3 covers 16 residues. V gave up 0 bases and J gave up 2 bases, with 15 bases separating them. The CDR3 is CASSLGGTPRAYEQYF. The DNA for the CDR3 is TGCGCCAGCAGCTTGGGAGGGACCCCCAGGGCCTACGAGCAGTACTTC.

The genes are TRBV3-1 (or the pseudogene TRBV3-2) and TRBJ2-3, with D hard to call. In germline, CDR1 is LGHDT, CDR2 YNNKEL (reference sequence). V dropped 1 base and J dropped 4 bases, with 12 bases sitting between them. This CDR3 is built from 15 residues. CDR3 residues: CASSQGSQVPDTQYF. The CDR3 DNA reads as TGTGCCAGCAGCCAAGGGTCCCAGGTCCCAGATACGCAGTATTTT.

V usage is TRBV28 and J usage is TRBJ2-3; weak D call: TRBD1 (6 bases). The V gene lost 5 bases and the J gene lost 9 bases, with 12 bases spanning the gap. Germline CDR1 MDHEN, CDR2 SYDVKM. This CDR3 is built from 12 residues. The CDR3 reads CASSPQGLTQYF. CDR3 bases: TGTGCCAGCAGTCCACAGGGTTTGACGCAGTATTTT.

The V call is TRBV10-3, the J call TRBJ2-2; D remains unclear. Trimming shortened V by 4 bases and J by 0 bases, and 12 bases separated the two germline ends. The CDR3 is made up of 16 amino acids. Germline V lookup: CDR1 ENHRY, CDR2 SYGVKD. The CDR3 DNA follows: TGTGCCATCAGTGGACGAAGGCCCACGAACACCGGGGAGCTGTTTTTT. Residues: CAISGRRPTNTGELFF.

J is TRBJ1-2 and V is TRBV10-3; possibly TRBD1 for D (5 bases). The CDR3 loop spans 16 amino acids. V lost 0 bases and J 3 bases, leaving 14 bases between the germline ends. Germline lookup yields CDR1 ENHRY and CDR2 SYGVKD. This CDR3 reads CAISESEGRGYYGYTF. In DNA, the CDR3 is TGTGCCATCAGTGAGTCTGAGGGGCGCGGGTACTATGGCTACACCTTC.

This clone has just a few counts. This rearrangement joins TRBV1 to TRBJ1-3; the table's D call of TRBD1 was not tested on the DNA. TRBV1 is deemed a pseudogene. This CDR3 is built from 14 residues. CDR3 sequence: CTSSQAGSGNTIYF. The CDR3 DNA reads TGCACCAGCAGCCAAGCAGGGTCTGGAAACACCATATATTTT.

The rearrangement uses TRBV4-2 and TRBJ2-3; TRBD2 matches 10 bases. The V gene's germline CDR1 is LGHNA and CDR2 YNFKEQ. This CDR3 has 18 residues. V lost 0 bases and J lost 0; bases outside the gene matches: 6. The CDR3 bases are TGTGCCAGCAGCCAAGATCCCCCTAGCGGGGGCAGCACAGATACGCAGTATTTT. This translates into CASSQDPPSGGSTDTQYF.

V gene TRBV5-1 combines with J gene TRBJ2-3; D remains unclear. V lost 0 bases and J lost 0, with 8 bases in between. There are 15 residues in the CDR3. CDR1 is SGHRS and CDR2 is YFSETQ in the germline V gene. This CDR3 reads CASSLDSFSTDTQYF. The CDR3 DNA sequence: TGCGCCAGCAGCTTGGATTCCTTTAGCACAGATACGCAGTATTTT. Full variable domain (remainder filled in from reference TRBV5-1 and TRBJ2-3): KAGVTQTPRYLIKTRGQQVTLSCSPISGHRSVSWYQQTPGQGLQFLFEYFSETQRNKGNFPGRFSGRQFSNSRSEMNVSTLELGDSALYLCASSLDSFSTDTQYFGPGTRLTVL.

V usage is TRBV3-1 (or the pseudogene TRBV3-2) and J usage is TRBJ2-1; D gene unclear. Germline V gives CDR1 LGHDT, CDR2 YNNKEL (reference sequence). The CDR3 is made up of 15 amino acids. The V end lost 1 base, the J end lost 5 bases, and 12 bases lay between the germline ends. The CDR3 protein is CASSQGPVHNNEQFF. In DNA, the CDR3 is TGTGCCAGCAGCCAAGGGCCCGTACATAACAATGAGCAGTTCTTC.